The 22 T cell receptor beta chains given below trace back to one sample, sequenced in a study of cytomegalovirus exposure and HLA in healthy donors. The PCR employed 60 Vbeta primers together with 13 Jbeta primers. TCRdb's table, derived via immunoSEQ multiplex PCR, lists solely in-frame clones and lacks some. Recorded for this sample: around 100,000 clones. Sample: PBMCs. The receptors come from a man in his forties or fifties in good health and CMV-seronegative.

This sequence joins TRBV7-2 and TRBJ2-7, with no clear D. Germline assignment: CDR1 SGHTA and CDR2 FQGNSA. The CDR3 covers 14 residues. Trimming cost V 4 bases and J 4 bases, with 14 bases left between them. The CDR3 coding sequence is TGTGCCAGCAGCTCCTTGTCGGGTTCGTACGAGCAGTACTTC. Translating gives CASSSLSGSYEQYF.

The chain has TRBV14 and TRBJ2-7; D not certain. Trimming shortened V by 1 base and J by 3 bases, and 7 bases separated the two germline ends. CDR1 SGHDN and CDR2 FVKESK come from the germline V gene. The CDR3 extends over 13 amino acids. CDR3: CASSQGPIYEQYF. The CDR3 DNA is TGTGCCAGCAGCCAAGGGCCAATCTACGAGCAGTACTTC.

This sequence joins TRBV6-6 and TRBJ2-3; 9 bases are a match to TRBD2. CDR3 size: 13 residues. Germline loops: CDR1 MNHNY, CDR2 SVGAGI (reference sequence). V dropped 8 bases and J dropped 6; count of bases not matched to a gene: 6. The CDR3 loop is CASRGREGDTQYF. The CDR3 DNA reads TGTGCCAGCCGCGGGAGGGAAGGGGATACGCAGTATTTT.

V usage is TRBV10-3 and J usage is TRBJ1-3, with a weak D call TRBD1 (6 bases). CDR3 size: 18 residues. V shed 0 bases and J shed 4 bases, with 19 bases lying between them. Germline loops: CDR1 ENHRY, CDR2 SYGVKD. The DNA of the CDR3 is TGTGCCATCAGTGAGTCCCTCCGAACAGGGAGATCCGGAAACACCATATATTTT. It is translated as CAISESLRTGRSGNTIYF.

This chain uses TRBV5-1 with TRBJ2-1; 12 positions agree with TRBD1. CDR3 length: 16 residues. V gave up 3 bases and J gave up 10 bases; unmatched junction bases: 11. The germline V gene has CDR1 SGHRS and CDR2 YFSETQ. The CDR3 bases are TGCGCCAGCAGCTCATATCCCGGGACAGGGGGCGGGGAGCAGTTCTTC. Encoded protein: CASSSYPGTGGGEQFF.

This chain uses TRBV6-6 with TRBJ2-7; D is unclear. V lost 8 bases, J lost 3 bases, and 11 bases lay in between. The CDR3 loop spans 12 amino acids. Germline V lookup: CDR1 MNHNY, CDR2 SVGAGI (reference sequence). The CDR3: CASGRFYYEQYF. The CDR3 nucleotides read TGTGCCAGCGGCAGGTTTTACTACGAGCAGTACTTC.

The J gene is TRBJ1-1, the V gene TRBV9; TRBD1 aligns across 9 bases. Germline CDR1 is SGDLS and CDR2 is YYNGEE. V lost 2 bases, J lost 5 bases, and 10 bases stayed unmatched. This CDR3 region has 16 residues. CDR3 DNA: TGTGCCAGCAGCGTGGCGACAGGGGGTTTGCGGACTGAAGCTTTCTTT. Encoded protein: CASSVATGGLRTEAFF.

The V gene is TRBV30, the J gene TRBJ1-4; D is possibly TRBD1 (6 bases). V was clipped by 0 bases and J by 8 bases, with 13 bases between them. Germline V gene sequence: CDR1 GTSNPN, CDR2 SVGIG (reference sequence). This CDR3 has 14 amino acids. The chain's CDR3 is CAWSVRGAWEKLFF. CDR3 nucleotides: TGTGCCTGGAGTGTCAGGGGCGCGTGGGAAAAACTGTTTTTT.

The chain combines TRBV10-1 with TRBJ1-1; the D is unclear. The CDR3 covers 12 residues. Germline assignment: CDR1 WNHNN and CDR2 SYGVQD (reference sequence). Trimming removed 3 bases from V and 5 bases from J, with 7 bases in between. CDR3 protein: CASSDGWTEAFF. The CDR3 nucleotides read TGCGCCAGCAGTGACGGGTGGACTGAAGCTTTCTTT.

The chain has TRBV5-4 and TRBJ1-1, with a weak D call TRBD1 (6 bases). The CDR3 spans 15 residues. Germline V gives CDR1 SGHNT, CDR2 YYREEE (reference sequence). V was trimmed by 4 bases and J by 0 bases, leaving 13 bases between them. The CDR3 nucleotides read TGTGCCAGCAGCCGGACAGAGACATTGAACACTGAAGCTTTCTTT. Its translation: CASSRTETLNTEAFF.

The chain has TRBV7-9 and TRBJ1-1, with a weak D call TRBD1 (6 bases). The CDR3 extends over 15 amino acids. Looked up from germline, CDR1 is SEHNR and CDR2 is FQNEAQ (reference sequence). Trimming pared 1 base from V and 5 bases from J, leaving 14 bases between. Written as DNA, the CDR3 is TGTGCCAGCAGCTTAGTAGCAGGGGAAGGGACTGAAGCTTTCTTT. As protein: CASSLVAGEGTEAFF.

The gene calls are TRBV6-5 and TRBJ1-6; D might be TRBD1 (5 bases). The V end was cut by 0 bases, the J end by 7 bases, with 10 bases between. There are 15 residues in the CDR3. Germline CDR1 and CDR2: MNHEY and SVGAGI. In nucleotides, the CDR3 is TGTGCCAGCAGTTACTCGATGCAGGGAAATTCACCCCTCCACTTT. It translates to CASSYSMQGNSPLHF.

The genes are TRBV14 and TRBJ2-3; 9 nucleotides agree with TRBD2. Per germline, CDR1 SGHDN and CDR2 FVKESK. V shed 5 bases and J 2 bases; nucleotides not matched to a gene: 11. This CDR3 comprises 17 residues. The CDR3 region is CASSGHHSGGDTDTQYF. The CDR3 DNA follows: TGTGCCAGCAGCGGCCACCATAGCGGGGGCGACACAGATACGCAGTATTTT.

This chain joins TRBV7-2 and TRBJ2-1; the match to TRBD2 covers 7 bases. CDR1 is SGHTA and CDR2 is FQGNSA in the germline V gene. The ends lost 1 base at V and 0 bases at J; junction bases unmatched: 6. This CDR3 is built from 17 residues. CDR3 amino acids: CASSLDRAGSSYNEQFF. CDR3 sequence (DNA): TGTGCCAGCAGCTTAGACAGAGCGGGGAGCTCCTACAATGAGCAGTTCTTC.

The CDR3 coding sequence is TGTGCCAGCAGCTTAATTGCCAGTTACAATCAGCCCCAGCATTTT. This sequence encodes CASSLIASYNQPQHF. The chain employs TRBV11-2 and TRBJ1-5; D ambiguous. This CDR3 region has 15 residues. CDR1 is SGHAT, CDR2 FQNNGV, per germline. Trimming shortened V by 2 bases and J by 3 bases, and 11 bases separated the two germline ends.

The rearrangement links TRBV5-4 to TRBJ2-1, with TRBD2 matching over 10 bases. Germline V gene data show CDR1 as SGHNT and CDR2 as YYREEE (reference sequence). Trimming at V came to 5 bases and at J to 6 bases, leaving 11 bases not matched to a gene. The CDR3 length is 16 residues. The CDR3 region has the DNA TGTGCCAGCAGGACGGAGTTAGCGGGAGGTAGCAATGAGCAGTTCTTC. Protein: CASRTELAGGSNEQFF.

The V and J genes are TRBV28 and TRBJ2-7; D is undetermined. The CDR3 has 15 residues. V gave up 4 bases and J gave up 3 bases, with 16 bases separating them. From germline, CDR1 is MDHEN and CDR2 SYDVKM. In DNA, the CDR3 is TGTGCCAGCAGTTCTCTCTCCCTAGGTGGCTACGAGCAGTACTTC. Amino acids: CASSSLSLGGYEQYF.

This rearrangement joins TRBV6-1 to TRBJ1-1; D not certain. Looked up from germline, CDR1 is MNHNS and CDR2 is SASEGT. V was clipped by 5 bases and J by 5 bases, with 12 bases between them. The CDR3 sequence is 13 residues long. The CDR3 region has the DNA TGTGCCAGCAGTACCATAACACAGACTGAAGCTTTCTTT. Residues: CASSTITQTEAFF.

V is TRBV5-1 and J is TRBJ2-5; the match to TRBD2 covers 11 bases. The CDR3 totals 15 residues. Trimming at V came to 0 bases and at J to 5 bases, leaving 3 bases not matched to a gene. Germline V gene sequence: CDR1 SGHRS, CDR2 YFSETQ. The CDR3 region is CASSLGLAGSETQYF. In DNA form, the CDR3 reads TGCGCCAGCAGCTTGGGACTAGCGGGAAGTGAGACCCAGTACTTC.

CDR3 sequence reads: CASSVVPTVDNSPLHF. Here the CDR3 DNA reads TGTGCCAGCAGCGTAGTGCCGACAGTAGATAATTCACCCCTCCACTTT. This chain joins TRBV9 and TRBJ1-6; D possibly corresponds to TRBD1 (5 bases). Trimming removed 0 bases at V and 5 bases at J, with 12 bases between. CDR1 and CDR2 (germline): SGDLS, YYNGEE. This CDR3 is 16 amino acids long.

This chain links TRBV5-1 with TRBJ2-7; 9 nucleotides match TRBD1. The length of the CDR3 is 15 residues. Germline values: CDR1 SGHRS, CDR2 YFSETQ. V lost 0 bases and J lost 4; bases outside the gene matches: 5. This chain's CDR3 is CASSLDTGGLYEQYF. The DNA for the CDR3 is TGCGCCAGCAGCTTGGATACAGGGGGCCTTTACGAGCAGTACTTC.

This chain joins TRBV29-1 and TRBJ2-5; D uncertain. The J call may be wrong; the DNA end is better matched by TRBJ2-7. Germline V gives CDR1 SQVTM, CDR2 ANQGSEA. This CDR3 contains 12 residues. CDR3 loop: CSVESQNYEQYF. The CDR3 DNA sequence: TGCAGCGTTGAGAGCCAGAACTACGAGCAGTACTTC.